Listed here are 14 T cell receptor beta chains from one sample, sequenced in a study of blood T cell repertoires in COVID-19 (dated by TCRdb to 2019 to 2021). The library was made by the immunoSEQ multiplex PCR assay. Entries here come from immuneACCESS through TCRdb and include only in-frame sequences with V and J called. Some clones fail to appear in such tables; in the studies checked, an unresolved V gene covers under half of the shortfall, and the cause of the remainder is unknown. For this sample there are some 160,000 clones; approximately 88% appear just once. The ten largest clones add up to approximately 6.6% of the sample. The sequencing sample was made of PBMCs or T cells enriched from blood (not recorded which). Receptors were obtained from a woman aged 50 to 65 who had recovered from COVID-19.

The rearrangement joins TRBV7-8 to TRBJ1-5; D remains unclear. The germline gives CDR1 SGHVS, CDR2 FQNEAQ. Trimming removed 5 bases from V and 3 bases from J, with 5 bases in between. This CDR3 region has 12 residues. CDR3 nucleotides: TGTGCCAGCAGCCGCTACAATCAGCCCCAGCATTTT. As protein: CASSRYNQPQHF.

V and J are TRBV18 and TRBJ2-7; 12 nucleotides agree with TRBD1. The CDR3 contains 15 residues. V shed 2 bases, J shed 6 bases, and the junction held 5 bases outside the gene matches. Germline values: CDR1 KGHSH, CDR2 LQKENI. The CDR3 DNA follows: TGTGCCAGCTCACCAGCCCGGGACAGGGGGCGCGAGCAGTACTTC. Encoded protein: CASSPARDRGREQYF.

CDR3 sequence reads: CASRETGRKHNEQFF. The CDR3 bases are TGTGCCAGCAGGGAGACAGGGCGTAAACACAATGAGCAGTTCTTC. The J gene is TRBJ2-1, the V gene TRBV5-8, with 7 bases fitting TRBD1. Germline values: CDR1 SGHTS, CDR2 YDEGEE. The trim removed 5 bases at V and 5 bases at J, leaving 10 bases unmatched. The length of the CDR3 is 15 residues. The variable domain in full, completed from reference TRBV5-8 and TRBJ2-1, reads EAGVTQSPTHLIKTRGQQATLRCSPISGHTSVYWYQQALGLGLQFLLWYDEGEERNRGNFPPRFSGRQFPNYSSELNVNALELEDSALYLCASRETGRKHNEQFFGPGTRLTVL.

A single count supports this clone. The chain uses TRBV5-1 and TRBJ2-1; the D gene is possibly TRBD1 (6 bases). Germline CDR1 reads SGHRS; CDR2 reads YFSETQ. CDR3 size: 12 residues. With 2 bases removed from V and 6 bases from J, the gap between germline ends came to 6 bases. Here the CDR3 reads CASSLQGNEQFF. Written as DNA, the CDR3 is TGCGCCAGCAGCTTACAGGGCAATGAGCAGTTCTTC.

The J gene is TRBJ2-7, the V gene TRBV5-1, with 10 bases lining up with TRBD2. Trimming at V came to 3 bases and at J to 1 base, leaving 4 bases not matched to a gene. This CDR3 contains 15 residues. Germline V gene data show CDR1 as SGHRS and CDR2 as YFSETQ. The CDR3 DNA follows: TGCGCCAGCAGCTCGAGCGGGGGGGCTTCCTACGAGCAGTACTTC. This sequence encodes CASSSSGGASYEQYF.

The genes are TRBV30 and TRBJ2-1, with 14 bases aligning to TRBD2. Germline V lookup: CDR1 GTSNPN, CDR2 SVGIG (reference sequence). V shed 0 bases, J shed 9 bases, and the junction held 4 bases outside the gene matches. CDR3 length equals 15 residues. CDR3 in DNA: TGTGCCTGGAGTGTACCGGGACTAGCGGGGGTTGAGCAGTTCTTC. This codes for CAWSVPGLAGVEQFF.

This chain connects TRBV3-1 (or the pseudogene TRBV3-2) to TRBJ1-5; 7 nucleotides match TRBD1. CDR3 length: 20 amino acids. The germline V gene encodes CDR1 LGHDT and CDR2 YNNKEL (reference sequence). J was trimmed by 7 bases and V by 1 base; bases with no gene match: 22. CDR3 region: CASSQVELRGPKGLGQPQHF. The CDR3 region has the DNA TGTGCCAGCAGCCAAGTTGAATTGAGGGGGCCAAAGGGGTTAGGACAGCCCCAGCATTTT.

The rearrangement uses TRBV2 and TRBJ1-5; the D is unclear. The CDR3 spans 14 residues. V was pared by 5 bases and J by 0 bases, with 8 bases between. The V gene's germline CDR1 is SNHLY and CDR2 FYNNEI. CDR3 amino acids: CASSSEYSNQPQHF. As DNA, the CDR3 is TGTGCCAGCAGTTCGGAGTATAGCAATCAGCCCCAGCATTTT.

The J gene is TRBJ2-1, the V gene TRBV7-2, with TRBD2 matching over 8 bases. The CDR3 is 15 residues long. CDR1 is SGHTA, CDR2 FQGNSA, per germline. V trimming: 5 bases; J trimming: 6 bases; junction bases outside the gene matches: 9. For the CDR3, the DNA is TGTGCCAGCAGCCTCGGGGGGGCCGGATTCAATGAGCAGTTCTTC. Protein: CASSLGGAGFNEQFF.

V is TRBV25-1 and J is TRBJ2-7; D is uncertain. The CDR3 has 13 amino acids. V lost 5 bases and J lost 1, with 9 bases in between. The V gene's germline CDR1 is MGHDK and CDR2 SYGVNS. The CDR3 sequence: CASSPPTSYEQYF. CDR3 DNA sequence: TGTGCCAGCAGTCCCCCAACTTCCTACGAGCAGTACTTC.

This chain joins TRBV5-4 and TRBJ1-2, with 8 bases that match TRBD1. The germline gives CDR1 SGHNT, CDR2 YYREEE (reference sequence). V shed 4 bases, J shed 3 bases, and the junction held 5 bases outside the gene matches. CDR3 length: 14 amino acids. This CDR3 is CASSVGQADYGYTF. CDR3 bases: TGTGCCAGCAGCGTGGGACAGGCCGACTATGGCTACACCTTC. Supplemented by reference TRBV5-4 and TRBJ1-2, the full variable domain reads ETGVTQSPTHLIKTRGQQVTLRCSSQSGHNTVSWYQQALGQGPQFIFQYYREEENGRGNFPPRFSGLQFPNYSSELNVNALELDDSALYLCASSVGQADYGYTFGSGTRLTVV.

J is TRBJ1-2 and V is TRBV28; no firm D call. CDR3 length equals 11 residues. V was clipped by 4 bases and J by 4 bases, with 4 bases between them. CDR1 is MDHEN and CDR2 is SYDVKM in the germline V gene. The CDR3 bases are TGTGCCAGCAGTTGGGCCTATGGCTACACCTTC. This sequence encodes CASSWAYGYTF.

This clone was observed a single time. The V and J genes are TRBV9 and TRBJ2-7, with D possibly TRBD2 on 5 matching bases. Trimming took off 3 bases at V and 0 bases at J, with 10 bases between the two ends. There are 14 residues in the CDR3. Per the germline V gene, CDR1 is SGDLS and CDR2 is YYNGEE. CDR3 in DNA: TGTGCCAGCAGCGCTGGAGGTAGCTCCTACGAGCAGTACTTC. This encodes CASSAGGSSYEQYF.

V gene TRBV7-9 combines with J gene TRBJ1-3; 8 positions agree with TRBD1. Germline-derived CDR1 and CDR2 are SEHNR and FQNEAQ (reference sequence). Trimming removed 6 bases from V and 5 bases from J; junction bases left unmatched: 3. This CDR3 has 13 amino acids. The CDR3 loop reads CASRDRVRNTIYF. CDR3 DNA sequence: TGTGCCAGCAGGGACAGGGTGCGAAACACCATATATTTT.